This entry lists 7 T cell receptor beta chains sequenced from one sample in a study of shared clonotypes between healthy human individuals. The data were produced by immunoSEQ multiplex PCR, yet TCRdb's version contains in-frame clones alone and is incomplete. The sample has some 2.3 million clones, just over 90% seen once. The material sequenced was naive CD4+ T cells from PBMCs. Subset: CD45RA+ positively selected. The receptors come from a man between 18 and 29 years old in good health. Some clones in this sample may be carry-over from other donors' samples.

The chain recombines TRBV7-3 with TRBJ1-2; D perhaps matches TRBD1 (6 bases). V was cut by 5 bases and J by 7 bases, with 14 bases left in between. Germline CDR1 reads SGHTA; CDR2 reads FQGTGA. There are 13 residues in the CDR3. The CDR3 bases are TGTGCCAGCAGCGACACAGGGTTCGGTGGCTACACCTTC. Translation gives CASSDTGFGGYTF.

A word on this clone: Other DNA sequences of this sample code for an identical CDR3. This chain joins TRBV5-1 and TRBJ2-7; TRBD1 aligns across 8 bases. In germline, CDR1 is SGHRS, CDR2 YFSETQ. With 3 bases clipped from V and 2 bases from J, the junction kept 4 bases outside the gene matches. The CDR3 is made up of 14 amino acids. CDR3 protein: CASSSTGGAYEQYF. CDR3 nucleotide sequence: TGCGCCAGCAGCTCTACAGGGGGAGCCTACGAGCAGTACTTC.

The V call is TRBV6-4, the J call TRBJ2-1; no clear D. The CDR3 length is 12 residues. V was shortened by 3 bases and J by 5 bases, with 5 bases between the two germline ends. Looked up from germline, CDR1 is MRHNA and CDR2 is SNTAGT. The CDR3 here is CASSDRDNEQFF. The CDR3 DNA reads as TGTGCCAGCAGTGATAGGGACAATGAGCAGTTCTTC.

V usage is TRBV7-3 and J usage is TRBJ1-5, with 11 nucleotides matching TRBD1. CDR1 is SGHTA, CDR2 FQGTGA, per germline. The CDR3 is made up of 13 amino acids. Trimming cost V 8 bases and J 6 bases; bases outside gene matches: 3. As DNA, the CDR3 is TGTGCCAGCGCGGGGACAGGGGGTCAGCCCCAGCATTTT. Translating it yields CASAGTGGQPQHF.

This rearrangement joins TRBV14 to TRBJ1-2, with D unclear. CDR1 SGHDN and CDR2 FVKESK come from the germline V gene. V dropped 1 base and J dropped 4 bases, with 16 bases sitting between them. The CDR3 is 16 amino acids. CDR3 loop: CASSQARSGYSYGYTF. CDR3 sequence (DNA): TGTGCCAGCAGCCAAGCTCGAAGTGGGTACTCCTATGGCTACACCTTC.

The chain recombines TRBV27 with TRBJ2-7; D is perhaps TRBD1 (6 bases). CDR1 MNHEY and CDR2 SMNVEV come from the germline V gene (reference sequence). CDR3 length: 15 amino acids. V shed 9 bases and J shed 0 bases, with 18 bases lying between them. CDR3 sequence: CASRLLGADSYEQYF. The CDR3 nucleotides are TGTGCCAGTCGGTTGTTGGGGGCGGACTCCTACGAGCAGTACTTC.

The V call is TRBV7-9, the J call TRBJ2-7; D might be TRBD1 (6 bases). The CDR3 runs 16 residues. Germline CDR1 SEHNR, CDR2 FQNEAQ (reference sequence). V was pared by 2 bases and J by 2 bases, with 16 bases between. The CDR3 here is CASSLLRPGQTYEQYF. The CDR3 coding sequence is TGTGCCAGCAGCTTATTACGCCCGGGACAAACCTACGAGCAGTACTTC.